This T cell receptor beta chain was sequenced for a study of blood T cell repertoires in COVID-19. TCRdb keeps only in-frame clones here, not all; method: immunoSEQ multiplex PCR. The sample consists of 330,000 or so clones, more than 85% of them appearing once. This CDR3 region has 13 residues. V lost 5 bases and J 6 bases, leaving 13 bases between the germline ends. The germline gives CDR1 SEHNR, CDR2 FQNEAQ (reference sequence). Specimen: PBMCs or T cells enriched from blood (not recorded which). The sequence came from a woman aged 25 to 39 who had recovered from COVID-19. The rearrangement joins TRBV7-9 to TRBJ1-1; the D gene is possibly TRBD1 (5 bases). For the CDR3, the DNA is TGTGCCAGCAGCCCCAGGGTTTTCCCTGAAGCTTTCTTT. It yields the protein CASSPRVFPEAFF. Combining the CDR3 with reference TRBV7-9 and TRBJ1-1 gives the whole variable domain DTGVSQNPRHKITKRGQNVTFRCDPISEHNRLYWYRQTLGQGPEFLTYFQNEAQLEKSRLLSDRFSAERPKGSFSTLEIQRTEQGDSAMYLCASSPRVFPEAFFGQGTRLTVV.